This is a list of T cell receptor beta chains from one sample in a study of cytomegalovirus exposure and HLA in healthy donors. Sequencing used immunoSEQ multiplex PCR; TCRdb keeps in-frame clones, though not all of them. The data show about 200,000 clones, 70% to 80% seen once. Sequenced: PBMCs. These TCRs come from a woman in her 30s in good health and CMV-seropositive. Both conserved end residues are part of each CDR3. Fields, in order: V gene, J gene, D gene, clone size, CDR3 DNA, CDR3 protein. A D gene is named only where the DNA matches it firmly. Clone size appears in some rows only: once, few, many, or a class for an expanded clone.

v_call: TRBV29-1; j_call: TRBJ1-1; d_call: -; clone_size: -; cdr3_nt: TGCAGCGTTGATCCAGGGGCTAACACTGAAGCTTTCTTT; cdr3_aa: CSVDPGANTEAFF
v_call: TRBV6-4; j_call: TRBJ2-2; d_call: -; clone_size: -; cdr3_nt: TGTGCCAACTATCACACTCCGAACACCGGGGAGCTGTTTTTT; cdr3_aa: CANYHTPNTGELFF
v_call: TRBV7-6; j_call: TRBJ1-2; d_call: -; clone_size: -; cdr3_nt: TGTGCCAGCAGCTTGGCAGGGGCCCGCTATGGCTACACCTTC; cdr3_aa: CASSLAGARYGYTF
v_call: TRBV27; j_call: TRBJ2-7; d_call: TRBD2; clone_size: -; cdr3_nt: TGTGCCAGCAGCGGGACTAGCGGGAACTTTCCCATCTACGAGCAGTACTTC; cdr3_aa: CASSGTSGNFPIYEQYF
v_call: TRBV18; j_call: TRBJ1-2; d_call: TRBD1; clone_size: -; cdr3_nt: TGTGCCAGCTCACCACCGGAGGGGGCAGGCTACTATGGCTACACCTTC; cdr3_aa: CASSPPEGAGYYGYTF
v_call: TRBV25-1; j_call: TRBJ1-3; d_call: -; clone_size: -; cdr3_nt: TGTGCCAGCAGTGGGCGCGCGGCTGGAAACACCATATATTTT; cdr3_aa: CASSGRAAGNTIYF
v_call: TRBV10-1; j_call: TRBJ1-5; d_call: -; clone_size: -; cdr3_nt: TGCGCCAGCAGTGAGCCTAAACAGACCTTAGATCAGCCCCAGCATTTT; cdr3_aa: CASSEPKQTLDQPQHF
v_call: TRBV4-1; j_call: TRBJ1-1; d_call: TRBD1; clone_size: few; cdr3_nt: TGCGCCAGCAGCCAAGGGACAGGAAAGGCCTTAAACACTGAAGCTTTCTTT; cdr3_aa: CASSQGTGKALNTEAFF
v_call: TRBV4-3; j_call: TRBJ2-7; d_call: TRBD1; clone_size: -; cdr3_nt: TGCGCCAGCAGGGGACAGGGAGCGAGGGAGCAGTACTTC; cdr3_aa: CASRGQGAREQYF
v_call: TRBV5-1; j_call: TRBJ1-1; d_call: -; clone_size: once; cdr3_nt: TGCGCCAGCAGCTTGGATTTCAGTCGGGGGTTGGAAACTGAAGCTTTCTTT; cdr3_aa: CASSLDFSRGLETEAFF